Below are 27 T cell receptor beta chains sequenced from a single sample in a study of T cells in women clearing cervical HPV infection. Assay used: immunoSEQ multiplex PCR; TCRdb lists only in-frame clones, some missing. The repertoire table contains roughly 48,000 clones. Sample: blood buffy coat. These receptors were collected from a woman aged 18-69 years with a cervical HPV16 infection that either progressed to CIN3+ or cleared (not recorded which).

Points on this clone: The CDR3 end falls 3 residues outside the read, so it is completed with the germline J gene. The rearrangement joins TRBV2 to TRBJ2-5; the match to TRBD1 covers 8 bases. The germline V gene has CDR1 SNHLY and CDR2 FYNNEI. The junction had 6 bases not matched to a gene; V was cut back by 5 bases and J by 4 bases. The CDR3 loop spans 14 amino acids. The part of the CDR3 DNA that was read is TGTGCCAGCAGTCAAGGACAGGGAGCAGAGACC. Translating gives CASSQGQGAET. The entire CDR3 protein is CASSQGQGAETQYF.

Concerning this clone: Sequencing ends 3 residues short of the CDR3 end; the germline J gene provides the rest. This sequence joins TRBV19 and TRBJ2-7, with a possible D match to TRBD2 (6 bases). CDR1 is LNHDA, CDR2 SQIVND, per germline (reference sequence). With 4 bases removed from V and 1 base from J, the gap between germline ends came to 17 bases. The CDR3 loop spans 16 amino acids. CDR3: CASSRRVEASSYEQYF. CDR3 DNA (partial): TGTGCCAGTAGTAGGAGGGTGGAGGCTTCGTCCTACGAG.

A note on this clone: The CDR3 goes on 3 residues after the read ends, and that part is filled in from the germline J gene. The rearrangement links TRBV7-9 to TRBJ2-7; 8 bases align to TRBD2. V lost 5 bases to trimming and J lost 2 bases; unmatched junction nucleotides: 8. The germline V gene has CDR1 SEHNR and CDR2 FQNEAQ (reference sequence). CDR3 length: 15 amino acids. CDR3 region: CASSRAGGLPYEQYF. The part of the CDR3 DNA that was read is TGTGCCAGCAGCCGGGCGGGGGGCCTTCCCTACGAG.

As concerns this clone: Read sequence stops 3 residues before the CDR3 end, and the germline J gene provides the missing end. The chain carries TRBV11-3 and TRBJ2-7; perhaps TRBD2 as D (7 bases). Between the trimmed V and J ends, which lost 1 base and 1 base, there was a span of 11 bases. The CDR3 covers 15 residues. Looked up from germline, CDR1 is SGHNT and CDR2 is YENEEA. The covered CDR3 bases are TGTGCCAGCAGCTTAGCGGGGGGCGCTTCCTACGAG. This sequence encodes CASSLAGGASYE. The full CDR3 protein is CASSLAGGASYEQYF.

Comments on this clone: Read coverage stops 3 residues before the CDR3 terminus; the germline J gene supplies the remainder. This rearrangement joins TRBV5-6 to TRBJ1-5; D may be TRBD1 (5 bases). In germline, CDR1 is SGHDT, CDR2 YYEEEE. This CDR3 is built from 15 residues. V was cut by 2 bases and J by 2 bases, with 11 bases left in between. Incomplete CDR3 DNA: TGTGCCAGCAGCTTCAGGGATAGGGGCAATCAGCCC. Amino acids: CASSFRDRGNQP. In full, the CDR3 reads CASSFRDRGNQPQHF.

With regard to this clone: The read finishes 3 residues shy of the CDR3 end, and the germline J gene is used to complete it. V usage is TRBV14 and J usage is TRBJ2-2; no clear D gene. Germline assignment: CDR1 SGHDN and CDR2 FVKESK. The CDR3 has 16 residues. V lost 0 bases, J lost 1 base, and 9 bases lay in between. The sequenced part of the CDR3 DNA is TGTGCCAGCAGCCAAGATCTCCCAGGGAACACCGGGGAG. Translating gives CASSQDLPGNTGE. The whole CDR3 protein reads CASSQDLPGNTGELFF.

Note on this clone: The DNA ends 3 residues before the CDR3 does, and the rest of the CDR3 is filled in from the germline J gene. The rearrangement uses TRBV28 and TRBJ1-6, with D uncertain. Germline V gene data show CDR1 as MDHEN and CDR2 as SYDVKM. Trimming left V 1 base short and J 8 bases short, with 3 bases between. The CDR3 runs 12 residues. CDR3: CASSLSDSPLHF. Partial CDR3 DNA: TGTGCCAGCAGTTTATCAGATTCACCC.

Concerning this clone: The missing CDR3 end, 3 residues past where the read stops, is filled in from the germline J gene. The chain is built from TRBV7-6 and TRBJ1-5; 7 nucleotides line up with TRBD1. V shed 0 bases and J 5 bases; nucleotides not matched to a gene: 4. This CDR3 spans 15 amino acids. The germline gives CDR1 SGHVS, CDR2 FNYEAQ. The sequenced CDR3 bases are TGTGCCAGCAGCTTAGCAGGGGGCCGGGATCAGCCC. It yields the protein CASSLAGGRDQP. The whole CDR3 sequence is CASSLAGGRDQPQHF.

With respect to this clone: The read is 3 residues too short to cover the CDR3 end, so that end is filled in from the germline J gene. The rearrangement links TRBV5-1 to TRBJ2-1; 10 bases agree with TRBD2. From germline, CDR1 is SGHRS and CDR2 YFSETQ. V lost 4 bases, J lost 7 bases, and 8 bases stayed unmatched. The CDR3 spans 15 residues. CDR3 DNA (partial): TGCGCCAGCAGCCTTACTAGCGGGAATGGTAATGAG. Amino acids: CASSLTSGNGNE. The complete CDR3 protein is CASSLTSGNGNEQFF. Full variable domain (remainder filled in from reference TRBV5-1 and TRBJ2-1): KAGVTQTPRYLIKTRGQQVTLSCSPISGHRSVSWYQQTPGQGLQFLFEYFSETQRNKGNFPGRFSGRQFSNSRSEMNVSTLELGDSALYLCASSLTSGNGNEQFFGPGTRLTVL.

Turning to this clone: The read falls 3 residues short of the CDR3 end, and the missing part is taken from the germline J gene. This chain uses TRBV18 with TRBJ2-3; 8 nucleotides agree with TRBD2. Losses at the gene ends were 6 bases for V and 2 bases for J; bases not matched to a gene: 13. This CDR3 contains 17 residues. CDR1 and CDR2 (germline): KGHSH, LQKENI. CDR3 bases read: TGTGCCAGCTCCCCCAAACTAGCGGCCGGACCCACAGATACG. Its translation: CASSPKLAAGPTDT. In full, the CDR3 reads CASSPKLAAGPTDTQYF.

A note on this clone: The read halts 3 residues ahead of the CDR3 end, with the missing end drawn from the germline J gene. This chain links TRBV15 with TRBJ2-3, with D hard to call. The ends were cut back, 2 bases at V and 6 bases at J, with 9 bases in the middle. CDR3 size: 13 residues. Germline values: CDR1 LNHNV, CDR2 YYDKDF (reference sequence). The CDR3 here is CATSRPAADTQYF. CDR3 bases read: TGTGCCACCAGCAGACCTGCGGCGGATACG.

On this clone: The CDR3 extends 3 residues past the end of the read, so its final part is completed from the germline J gene. V is TRBV5-1 and J is TRBJ1-2, with D hard to call. The germline gives CDR1 SGHRS, CDR2 YFSETQ. The germline V and J ends were trimmed by 0 bases and 4 bases, with 13 bases remaining between them. This CDR3 spans 15 amino acids. The CDR3 reads CASSLGGSGLYGYTF. The sequenced CDR3 bases are TGCGCCAGCAGCTTGGGAGGATCAGGCCTCTATGGC.

The covered CDR3 bases are TGCAGTGCTAAATGGGACAGGGATTACGAG. Encoded protein: CSAKWDRDYE. The CDR3, in full, reads CSAKWDRDYEQYF. This sequence joins TRBV20-1 and TRBJ2-7; 9 bases fit TRBD1. With the read ending 3 residues before the CDR3 end, the germline J gene is used to fill in that end. This CDR3 is built from 13 residues. CDR1 and CDR2 (germline): DFQATT, SNEGSKA (reference sequence). J was trimmed by 4 bases and V by 4 bases; bases with no gene match: 5.

CDR3 sequence reads: CASSLPNRAEAFF. The CDR3 bases that were read are TGTGCCAGCAGTTTACCCAACAGGGCTGAA. The chain couples TRBV28 to TRBJ1-1, with D perhaps matching TRBD1 (6 bases). The read gets to within 3 residues of the CDR3 end, and the germline J gene fills in the rest. The CDR3 is made up of 13 amino acids. With 2 bases removed from V and 6 bases from J, the gap between germline ends came to 10 bases. Per germline, CDR1 MDHEN and CDR2 SYDVKM.

As concerns this clone: The CDR3 end falls 3 residues outside the read, so it is completed with the germline J gene. The chain recombines TRBV7-3 with TRBJ2-1, with 13 bases aligning to TRBD2. The V gene's germline CDR1 is SGHTA and CDR2 FQGTGA. The length of the CDR3 is 19 residues. V lost 1 base and J lost 0; bases outside the gene matches: 6. CDR3 sequence reads: CASSLRGLAGAGSYNEQFF. The part of the CDR3 DNA that was read is TGTGCCAGCAGCTTAAGAGGACTAGCGGGGGCGGGCTCCTACAATGAG.

Remarks on this clone: The read is 3 residues too short to cover the CDR3 end, so that end is filled in from the germline J gene. The chain links TRBV30 to TRBJ1-1; D is undetermined. Germline V gives CDR1 GTSNPN, CDR2 SVGIG (reference sequence). This CDR3 has 13 residues. V was cut by 5 bases and J by 1 base, with 11 bases left in between. The CDR3 bases that were read are TGTGCCTGGGCGCGCCTTCGGAACACTGAA. Translating it yields CAWARLRNTE. In full, the CDR3 is CAWARLRNTEAFF.

Remarks on this clone: The junction does not match germline at one end; this may be a read error. CDR3 amino acids: CASSQQVAKNIQYF. The sequenced CDR3 bases are TGCGCCAGCAGCCAACAGGTAGCCAAAAACATT. This chain uses TRBV4-2 with TRBJ2-4, with a possible D match to TRBD1 (5 bases). The CDR3 end lies 3 residues beyond the end of the read and is filled in from the germline J gene. The CDR3 sequence is 14 residues long. The germline gives CDR1 LGHNA, CDR2 YNFKEQ.

Of note for this clone: The sequenced fragment ends 3 residues before the CDR3 boundary, so the rest is inferred from the germline J gene. The chain uses TRBV5-1 and TRBJ1-1; no reliable D call. V was clipped by 4 bases and J by 3 bases, with 13 bases between them. CDR3 length: 14 residues. The germline V gene encodes CDR1 SGHRS and CDR2 YFSETQ. CDR3 sequence reads: CASSRVGVDTEAFF. Incomplete CDR3 DNA: TGCGCCAGCAGCAGGGTGGGTGTGGACACTGAA.

As concerns this clone: The read gets to within 3 residues of the CDR3 end, and the germline J gene fills in the rest. V usage is TRBV30 and J usage is TRBJ2-3, with a possible D match to TRBD2 (5 bases). Germline CDR1 GTSNPN, CDR2 SVGIG (reference sequence). The CDR3 extends over 12 amino acids. Trimming took off 4 bases at V and 4 bases at J, with 9 bases between the two ends. The CDR3 protein is CAWTAAPDTQYF. The part of the CDR3 DNA that was read is TGTGCCTGGACAGCGGCACCAGATACG.

Worth noting for this clone: The sequenced fragment ends 3 residues before the CDR3 boundary, so the rest is inferred from the germline J gene. V is TRBV6-1 and J is TRBJ2-3, with 14 nucleotides matching TRBD2. CDR1 MNHNS and CDR2 SASEGT come from the germline V gene. This CDR3 is 18 amino acids long. V dropped 2 bases and J dropped 4; count of bases not matched to a gene: 8. This chain's CDR3 is CASSEIPRTSGRPDTQYF. The sequenced CDR3 bases are TGTGCCAGCAGTGAAATTCCGAGGACTAGCGGGAGGCCAGATACG.

A note on this clone: The read halts 3 residues ahead of the CDR3 end, with the missing end drawn from the germline J gene. This sequence joins TRBV5-1 and TRBJ2-3; possible D gene TRBD2, 5 bases. The V end lost 1 base, the J end lost 2 bases, and 8 bases lay between the germline ends. Germline-derived CDR1 and CDR2 are SGHRS and YFSETQ. This CDR3 region has 14 residues. Partial CDR3 DNA: TGCGCCAGCAGCTTGACTAGTCCCACAGATACG. Translated: CASSLTSPTDT. The full CDR3 protein reads CASSLTSPTDTQYF. The full variable domain, with the rest looked up from reference TRBV5-1 and TRBJ2-3, is KAGVTQTPRYLIKTRGQQVTLSCSPISGHRSVSWYQQTPGQGLQFLFEYFSETQRNKGNFPGRFSGRQFSNSRSEMNVSTLELGDSALYLCASSLTSPTDTQYFGPGTRLTVL.

Notes on this clone: The CDR3 end is not reached by the read, which stops 3 residues before it; the germline J gene fills it in. The V call is TRBV10-3, the J call TRBJ2-2, with TRBD2 matching 8 bases. Trimming took 7 bases from V and 0 from J; bases not matched to a gene: 7. Germline-derived CDR1 and CDR2 are ENHRY and SYGVKD. This CDR3 is built from 16 residues. The sequenced part of the CDR3 DNA is TGTGCCATCACCGATAGCGGGGCCCCGAACACCGGGGAG. This encodes CAITDSGAPNTGE. The CDR3 in its entirety is CAITDSGAPNTGELFF.

As concerns this clone: The read ends 3 residues early relative to the CDR3; the germline J gene fills the gap. The rearrangement joins TRBV20-1 to TRBJ1-5; D remains ambiguous. Germline-derived CDR1 and CDR2 are DFQATT and SNEGSKA (reference sequence). Trimming cost V 6 bases and J 2 bases, with 11 bases left between them. The CDR3 is made up of 13 amino acids. CDR3 DNA, as far as it was read: TGCAGTGCCTCATTAGCAGGCAATCAGCCC. This encodes CSASLAGNQP. The full CDR3 sequence reads CSASLAGNQPQHF.

The part of the CDR3 DNA that was read is TGTGCCACCAGTGAGCCACAGGGTGAA. Protein sequence: CATSEPQGE. The entire CDR3 reads CATSEPQGEAFF. The chain links TRBV24-1 to TRBJ1-1; possibly TRBD1 for D (6 bases). The read ends 3 residues shy of where the CDR3 ends; the end is completed using the germline J gene. CDR3 length: 12 amino acids. CDR1 is KGHDR and CDR2 is SFDVKD in the germline V gene. The germline V and J ends were trimmed by 4 bases and 7 bases, with 9 bases remaining between them.

Worth noting for this clone: The read stops 3 residues short of the end of the CDR3; the missing end is completed from the germline J gene. This chain connects TRBV10-3 to TRBJ2-5; TRBD1 might be the D (5 bases). CDR1 and CDR2 from the germline V gene are ENHRY and SYGVKD. The CDR3 length is 13 residues. V was pared by 6 bases and J by 6 bases, with 14 bases between. CDR3: CAIRFTQGKTQYF. The covered CDR3 bases are TGTGCCATCAGGTTTACGCAGGGAAAGACC.

Note on this clone: The CDR3 extends 3 residues past the end of the read, so its final part is completed from the germline J gene. This chain connects TRBV7-9 to TRBJ1-2; D gene unclear. V was clipped by 4 bases and J by 4 bases, with 10 bases between them. The CDR3 contains 13 residues. Germline V gives CDR1 SEHNR, CDR2 FQNEAQ (reference sequence). The CDR3 here is CASSSGSLYGYTF. The part of the CDR3 DNA that was read is TGTGCCAGCAGCTCCGGGTCCCTCTATGGC. The whole variable domain, filled in from reference TRBV7-9 and TRBJ1-2, reads DTGVSQNPRHKITKRGQNVTFRCDPISEHNRLYWYRQTLGQGPEFLTYFQNEAQLEKSRLLSDRFSAERPKGSFSTLEIQRTEQGDSAMYLCASSSGSLYGYTFGSGTRLTVV.

Note on this clone: The read stops 3 residues short of the end of the CDR3; the missing end is completed from the germline J gene. The chain has TRBV19 and TRBJ1-3; 8 bases are shared with TRBD1. With V trimmed by 5 bases and J by 4 bases, 4 bases remained unmatched. The CDR3 has 14 residues. Germline V gives CDR1 LNHDA, CDR2 SQIVND (reference sequence). Incomplete CDR3 DNA: TGTGCCAGTAGTCGACAGGGGATCGGAAACACC. Amino acid sequence: CASSRQGIGNT. The CDR3 in full is CASSRQGIGNTIYF.